The rows below give T cell receptor beta chains drawn from one sample of a study of cytomegalovirus exposure and HLA in healthy donors. Data came from immunoSEQ multiplex PCR; TCRdb stores just in-frame clones and leaves some out. The data contain 69,000 or so clones, about 76% of them seen just once; the ten biggest clones take up 3% to 3.5%. Sequencing was carried out using PBMCs. The source of these receptors is a man between 18 and 29 years old in good health and CMV-seronegative. CDR3s include the opening cysteine and the closing phenylalanine or tryptophan. D genes are given only for firm matches. Only part of the rows carry a size: once, few, many, or a class if the clone is expanded.

CDR3: CASSSNGHTGETQYF; DNA: TGTGCCAGCAGCTCAAACGGCCATACGGGGGAGACCCAGTACTTC; J: TRBJ2-5; V: TRBV7-2; length: 15; size: .; D: .
CDR3: CASSTKAGGIDPDNEQFF; DNA: TGTGCCAGCAGCACCAAAGCGGGGGGCATAGACCCCGACAATGAGCAGTTCTTC; J: TRBJ2-1; V: TRBV21-1; length: 18; size: once; D: .
CDR3: CASSPPDRASGNTIYF; DNA: TGTGCCAGCTCACCACCGGACAGAGCCTCTGGAAACACCATATATTTT; J: TRBJ1-3; V: TRBV18; length: 16; size: .; D: .
CDR3: CASSPSGNTEAFF; DNA: TGTGCCAGCTCACCAAGCGGGAACACTGAAGCTTTCTTT; J: TRBJ1-1; V: TRBV18; length: 13; size: .; D: .
CDR3: CASRRTRGNYGYTF; DNA: TGTGCCAGCAGGCGGACTAGAGGTAACTATGGCTACACCTTC; J: TRBJ1-2; V: TRBV6-1; length: 14; size: once; D: .
CDR3: CASSQEGWTANYGYTF; DNA: TGTGCCAGCAGCCAAGAGGGCTGGACAGCCAACTATGGCTACACCTTC; J: TRBJ1-2; V: TRBV4-2; length: 16; size: .; D: .
CDR3: CASSEAGTVKPYEQYF; DNA: TGTGCCAGCAGTGAAGCAGGGACAGTTAAACCCTACGAGCAGTACTTC; J: TRBJ2-7; V: TRBV2; length: 16; size: .; D: TRBD1
CDR3: CASSLLLAGTKNTGELFF; DNA: TGCGCCAGCAGCCTTCTCTTAGCGGGAACAAAGAACACCGGGGAGCTGTTTTTT; J: TRBJ2-2; V: TRBV5-1; length: 18; size: .; D: TRBD2
CDR3: CASSLWRGSRADTQYF; DNA: TGTGCCAGCAGCTTATGGAGGGGTTCTCGTGCAGATACGCAGTATTTT; J: TRBJ2-3; V: TRBV7-6; length: 16; size: .; D: .
CDR3: CASSLEGRGGSKQYF; DNA: TGCGCCAGCAGCTTGGAAGGGCGGGGGGGATCTAAGCAGTACTTC; J: TRBJ2-7; V: TRBV5-1; length: 15; size: .; D: TRBD2
CDR3: CASSTGTSGVGQYF; DNA: TGTGCCAGTAGTACCGGGACTAGCGGGGTTGGCCAGTACTTC; J: TRBJ2-5; V: TRBV19; length: 14; size: .; D: TRBD2
CDR3: CAISGRLADRLSYEQYF; DNA: TGTGCCATCAGTGGAAGACTAGCGGACAGACTATCCTACGAGCAGTACTTC; J: TRBJ2-7; V: TRBV10-3; length: 17; size: .; D: TRBD2
CDR3: CASSEGTGGSSYEQYF; DNA: TGCGCCAGCAGTGAAGGGACAGGGGGTAGCTCCTACGAGCAGTACTTC; J: TRBJ2-7; V: TRBV10-1; length: 16; size: .; D: TRBD1
CDR3: CASSYQAGKETQYF; DNA: TGTGCCAGCAGTTACCAGGCGGGGAAAGAGACCCAGTACTTC; J: TRBJ2-5; V: TRBV6-5; length: 14; size: .; D: .
CDR3: CASKTVERGTDTQYF; DNA: TGTGCCAGCAAAACAGTTGAGCGGGGCACAGATACGCAGTATTTT; J: TRBJ2-3; V: TRBV6-1; length: 15; size: few; D: .
CDR3: CASSPPARGQNTEAFF; DNA: TGTGCCAGCAGTCCTCCGGCCAGGGGCCAGAACACTGAAGCTTTCTTT; J: TRBJ1-1; V: TRBV27; length: 16; size: .; D: .
CDR3: CASSGQGNTEAFF; DNA: TGTGCCAGCAGTGGTCAGGGGAACACTGAAGCTTTCTTT; J: TRBJ1-1; V: TRBV2; length: 13; size: few; D: .
CDR3: CASSPGRGQETQYF; DNA: TGTGCCAGCAGCCCCGGTCGGGGGCAAGAGACCCAGTACTTC; J: TRBJ2-5; V: TRBV4-2; length: 14; size: .; D: .
CDR3: CASSLRDRVNEKLFF; DNA: TGTGCCAGCAGCTTGCGCGACAGGGTTAATGAAAAACTGTTTTTT; J: TRBJ1-4; V: TRBV5-8; length: 15; size: .; D: TRBD1
CDR3: CASSLSGASEKLFF; DNA: TGCGCCAGCAGCTTATCAGGGGCGAGTGAAAAACTGTTTTTT; J: TRBJ1-4; V: TRBV5-1; length: 14; size: .; D: .
CDR3: CASSPLKAGGVSEQYF; DNA: TGCGCCAGCAGCCCTCTTAAGGCAGGGGGCGTGAGCGAGCAGTACTTC; J: TRBJ2-7; V: TRBV4-1; length: 16; size: .; D: TRBD1
CDR3: CASSLVGTPVDTQYF; DNA: TGTGCCAGCAGCTTGGTTGGGACACCGGTGGATACGCAGTATTTT; J: TRBJ2-3; V: TRBV5-8; length: 15; size: .; D: .
CDR3: CASSLVGAQETQYF; DNA: TGTGCCAGCAGCTTAGTGGGGGCCCAAGAGACCCAGTACTTC; J: TRBJ2-5; V: TRBV7-2; length: 14; size: .; D: .
CDR3: CASSLSGWNGVNGYTF; DNA: TGTGCCAGCAGCTTATCGGGATGGAACGGGGTCAACGGCTACACCTTC; J: TRBJ1-2; V: TRBV5-4; length: 16; size: .; D: .
CDR3: CASRPGTDVPYTF; DNA: TGTGCCAGCAGACCCGGGACTGATGTACCCTACACCTTC; J: TRBJ1-2; V: TRBV2; length: 13; size: .; D: .
CDR3: CASSPLRQSSNQPQHF; DNA: TGTGCCAGTAGTCCCCTCCGACAGTCAAGCAATCAGCCCCAGCATTTT; J: TRBJ1-5; V: TRBV19; length: 16; size: few; D: .
CDR3: CASSTGQFLAMDF; DNA: TGCGCCAGCAGCACCGGACAGTTTCTGGCTATGGACTTC; J: TRBJ1-2; V: TRBV5-1; length: 13; size: .; D: .
CDR3: CASSLFPGGGDTQYF; DNA: TGTGCCAGCAGCTTATTTCCGGGGGGTGGAGATACGCAGTATTTT; J: TRBJ2-3; V: TRBV7-2; length: 15; size: .; D: TRBD2
CDR3: CASSLEGTSSSPLHF; DNA: TGTGCCAGCAGCTTGGAGGGAACGAGTAGTTCACCCCTCCACTTT; J: TRBJ1-6; V: TRBV7-2; length: 15; size: .; D: .
CDR3: CASGTGFSPLHF; DNA: TGTGCCAGCGGGACAGGGTTTTCACCCCTCCACTTT; J: TRBJ1-6; V: TRBV7-8; length: 12; size: .; D: TRBD1
CDR3: CASSARGPDTQYF; DNA: TGTGCCAGCAGTGCCAGGGGTCCCGATACGCAGTATTTT; J: TRBJ2-3; V: TRBV6-1; length: 13; size: .; D: .
CDR3: CASSMWPGLADTDTQYF; DNA: TGTGCCAGTAGTATGTGGCCGGGACTAGCGGACACAGATACGCAGTATTTT; J: TRBJ2-3; V: TRBV19; length: 17; size: .; D: TRBD2
CDR3: CASSLDRGNTEAFF; DNA: TGCGCCAGCAGCTTGGATCGGGGGAACACTGAAGCTTTCTTT; J: TRBJ1-1; V: TRBV5-1; length: 14; size: once; D: .
CDR3: CASSPVVDMNTEAFF; DNA: TGTGCCAGCAGCCCAGTCGTGGACATGAACACTGAAGCTTTCTTT; J: TRBJ1-1; V: TRBV9; length: 15; size: .; D: .
CDR3: CASSQDWTTIIGRTDTQYF; DNA: TGCGCCAGCAGCCAAGACTGGACTACCATTATCGGACGCACAGATACGCAGTATTTT; J: TRBJ2-3; V: TRBV4-1; length: 19; size: .; D: .
CDR3: CASGGTGSGANVLTF; DNA: TGTGCCAGCGGGGGGACAGGTTCTGGGGCCAACGTCCTGACTTTC; J: TRBJ2-6; V: TRBV7-3; length: 15; size: .; D: TRBD1
CDR3: CASSQTLPGLAGGQETQYF; DNA: TGTGCCAGCAGCCAGACCCTGCCGGGACTAGCGGGGGGCCAAGAGACCCAGTACTTC; J: TRBJ2-5; V: TRBV28; length: 19; size: .; D: TRBD2
CDR3: CASSRLAGGPDTQYF; DNA: TGTGCCAGCAGTCGACTAGCGGGGGGGCCGGATACGCAGTATTTT; J: TRBJ2-3; V: TRBV6-1; length: 15; size: .; D: TRBD2